The 20 T cell receptor beta chains below all came from one sample that was sequenced in a study of beta chain features in type 1 diabetes. Broader study findings: TCRB CDR3 length was moderately but significantly reduced in all four CD4+ subsets of Type 1 diabetes patients.

Their antigen targets remain unknown. Expressed TCRB transcripts were sequenced because the isolated RNA had all been reverse transcribed beforehand. Profiled with immunoSEQ multiplex PCR; TCRdb holds only in-frame clones, not every one. The sample consists of 230,000 or so clones, 16% of them appearing once. Sequenced: naive CD4+ T cells from blood. The receptor set was obtained from a man younger than 45 with type 1 diabetes.

CDR3 bases: TGTGCCAGCAGCTTAGGTAGCGGGAGTTTCCTCTCCTACGAGCAGTACTTC. It encodes CASSLGSGSFLSYEQYF. The V gene is TRBV11-2, the J gene TRBJ2-7; TRBD2 matches 9 bases. This CDR3 comprises 17 residues. CDR1 is SGHAT and CDR2 is FQNNGV in the germline V gene. Unmatched junction bases numbered 7, after V lost 1 base and J lost 0 bases.

The sample holds a few counts of this clone. CDR3 DNA sequence: TGCAGTGCTAGGACCTATGGCTACACCTTC. This gives the protein CSARTYGYTF. This rearrangement joins TRBV20-1 to TRBJ1-2; D is undetermined. This CDR3 is 10 amino acids long. Trimming left V 3 bases short and J 4 bases short, with 3 bases between. Germline lookup yields CDR1 DFQATT and CDR2 SNEGSKA (reference sequence).

The V gene is TRBV9, the J gene TRBJ2-3; D call uncertain. The V gene lost 0 bases and the J gene lost 4 bases, with 6 bases spanning the gap. Looked up from germline, CDR1 is SGDLS and CDR2 is YYNGEE. The CDR3 runs to 13 residues. In nucleotides, the CDR3 is TGTGCCAGCAGCGTAGGAGTTGCAGATACGCAGTATTTT. The encoded protein is CASSVGVADTQYF.

V usage is TRBV4-2 and J usage is TRBJ1-3; no definite D call. The CDR3 is 15 amino acids. V was pared by 5 bases and J by 4 bases, with 15 bases between. Germline V CDR1 and CDR2: LGHNA, YNFKEQ. The DNA for the CDR3 is TGTGCCAGCAGCACTGGCGGGTTTGGCGGAAACACCATATATTTT. Protein: CASSTGGFGGNTIYF.

This clone was counted between two and nine times. V usage is TRBV7-3 and J usage is TRBJ2-1, with D possibly TRBD2 on 5 matching bases. This CDR3 is 15 amino acids long. CDR1 SGHTA and CDR2 FQGTGA come from the germline V gene. Trimming took off 4 bases at V and 1 base at J, with 11 bases between the two ends. The CDR3 DNA sequence: TGTGCCAGCAGCTCGATAGCGCTTTCCTACAATGAGCAGTTCTTC. Residues: CASSSIALSYNEQFF.

This sequence joins TRBV5-1 and TRBJ2-3; 12 nucleotides line up with TRBD2. The V gene end was trimmed by 0 bases and the J gene end by 2 bases; junction bases not matched to a gene: 4. The CDR3 runs to 17 residues. The germline gives CDR1 SGHRS, CDR2 YFSETQ. In DNA, the CDR3 is TGCGCCAGCAGCTTGGGACTAGCGGGAGATCCCACAGATACGCAGTATTTT. It specifies CASSLGLAGDPTDTQYF.

This clone has more than one count but fewer than ten. The V call is TRBV5-1, the J call TRBJ2-5; D gene unclear. This CDR3 comprises 15 residues. The germline gives CDR1 SGHRS, CDR2 YFSETQ. V was trimmed by 2 bases and J by 4 bases, leaving 15 bases between them. CDR3 sequence: CASSLSTYQGETQYF. The CDR3 DNA is TGCGCCAGCAGCTTATCGACCTACCAAGGAGAGACCCAGTACTTC. The entire variable domain, with the rest obtained from reference TRBV5-1 and TRBJ2-5, is as follows: KAGVTQTPRYLIKTRGQQVTLSCSPISGHRSVSWYQQTPGQGLQFLFEYFSETQRNKGNFPGRFSGRQFSNSRSEMNVSTLELGDSALYLCASSLSTYQGETQYFGPGTRLLVL.

The V gene is TRBV7-2, the J gene TRBJ2-2; D gene uncertain. Germline V gives CDR1 SGHTA, CDR2 FQGNSA. The V end lost 5 bases, the J end lost 6 bases, and 7 bases lay between the germline ends. There are 12 residues in the CDR3. The CDR3 region has the DNA TGTGCCAGCAGCGCTAGGGCCGGGGAGCTGTTTTTT. This codes for CASSARAGELFF.

This clone was seen a handful of times. The rearrangement joins TRBV29-1 to TRBJ2-1; 10 nucleotides line up with TRBD2. With 7 bases clipped from V and 3 bases from J, the junction kept 6 bases outside the gene matches. The CDR3 length is 14 residues. Germline V gives CDR1 SQVTM, CDR2 ANQGSEA. The CDR3 protein is CSGCGTSDYNEQFF. The CDR3 nucleotides are TGCAGCGGGTGTGGGACTAGCGACTACAATGAGCAGTTCTTC.

This chain's CDR3 is CASSFGQGVYEQYF. CDR3 in DNA: TGTGCCAGCAGCTTCGGACAGGGGGTTTACGAGCAGTACTTC. This chain links TRBV7-9 with TRBJ2-7; 10 bases are a match to TRBD1. CDR3 length equals 14 residues. J gave up 4 bases and V 3 bases, and 3 bases lay outside the gene matches. In germline, CDR1 is SEHNR, CDR2 FQNEAQ (reference sequence).

This clone was observed once. The chain carries TRBV5-4 and TRBJ2-6; 7 bases agree with TRBD1. Germline CDR1 is SGHNT and CDR2 is YYREEE (reference sequence). The CDR3 length is 16 residues. V lost 1 base and J lost 2; bases outside the gene matches: 3. The CDR3 sequence: CASSLNRGAGANVLTF. CDR3 nucleotides: TGTGCCAGCAGCTTGAACAGGGGAGCTGGGGCCAACGTCCTGACTTTC.

The rearrangement links TRBV27 to TRBJ2-5; D gene unclear. Germline V gene lookup returns CDR1 MNHEY and CDR2 SMNVEV (reference sequence). The CDR3 has 13 amino acids. V lost 5 bases to trimming and J lost 1 base, with 8 bases between them. The CDR3 sequence is CASSLRGQETQYF. The CDR3 nucleotides read TGTGCCAGCAGTCTTCGAGGCCAAGAGACCCAGTACTTC.

The sample holds a few counts of this clone. The gene calls are TRBV2 and TRBJ1-2; D is unclear. Trimming cost V 0 bases and J 8 bases, with 10 bases left between them. Per germline, CDR1 SNHLY and CDR2 FYNNEI. CDR3 size: 13 residues. The CDR3 is CASSEAPRTGYTF. CDR3 nucleotide sequence: TGTGCCAGCAGTGAAGCTCCCAGAACCGGCTACACCTTC.

J is TRBJ2-3 and V is TRBV6-4; D is perhaps TRBD2 (6 bases). Looked up from germline, CDR1 is MRHNA and CDR2 is SNTAGT. The CDR3 is made up of 14 amino acids. V was shortened by 7 bases and J by 1 base, with 12 bases between the two germline ends. This CDR3 is CASKEGIGTDTQYF. DNA of the CDR3: TGTGCCAGCAAGGAGGGTATCGGCACAGATACGCAGTATTTT.

The rearrangement links TRBV28 to TRBJ2-5; 7 bases align to TRBD2. From germline, CDR1 is MDHEN and CDR2 SYDVKM. V shed 9 bases and J 1 base; nucleotides not matched to a gene: 11. The CDR3 covers 15 residues. The CDR3 DNA reads TGTGCCAGTAACCCGGCTAGCGGACCCCAAGAGACCCAGTACTTC. Encoded protein: CASNPASGPQETQYF.

Points on this clone: The junction departs from the called germline gene at one end, perhaps through a read error. The CDR3 DNA is TGTGCCAGCAGTTGGGCGGGTCCACAGACACCAGCGACTTATGACTTC. It codes for CASSWAGPQTPATYDF. The V and J genes are TRBV6-6 and TRBJ2-7; D perhaps matches TRBD2 (5 bases). Per germline, CDR1 MNHNY and CDR2 SVGAGI (reference sequence). The CDR3 consists of 16 residues.

The rearrangement uses TRBV21-1 and TRBJ2-1; the DNA was not compared with TRBD1, the D call given in the table. TRBV21-1 is a documented pseudogene. CDR3 length equals 15 residues. The CDR3, as DNA: TGTGCCAACGGCGACAACTGGGGACAATACAATGAGCAGTTCTTC. This encodes CANGDNWGQYNEQFF.

The rearrangement joins TRBV11-2 to TRBJ2-7, with 8 bases identical to TRBD1. V lost 3 bases and J lost 4; bases outside the gene matches: 8. CDR1 and CDR2 (germline): SGHAT, FQNNGV. The CDR3 sequence is 15 residues long. CDR3 protein: CASSFLGQGRYEQYF. The CDR3 bases are TGTGCCAGCAGCTTCCTTGGACAGGGCAGGTACGAGCAGTACTTC.

The chain uses TRBV29-1 and TRBJ2-1; 7 positions agree with TRBD2. This CDR3 has 13 amino acids. V shed 5 bases, J shed 5 bases, and the junction held 6 bases outside the gene matches. Germline CDR1 is SQVTM and CDR2 is ANQGSEA. Here the CDR3 reads CSVSGGRDNEQFF. The CDR3 DNA sequence: TGCAGCGTTTCTGGCGGGAGAGACAATGAGCAGTTCTTC.

This clone was seen a handful of times. Other DNA sequences in this sample translate to the same CDR3. The rearrangement links TRBV15 to TRBJ2-3; D is undetermined. This CDR3 is 13 amino acids long. Looked up from germline, CDR1 is LNHNV and CDR2 is YYDKDF (reference sequence). The germline V and J ends were trimmed by 0 bases and 6 bases, with 7 bases remaining between them. The CDR3 is CATSRDRLDTQYF. The DNA for the CDR3 is TGTGCCACCAGCAGAGACAGGCTCGATACGCAGTATTTT.